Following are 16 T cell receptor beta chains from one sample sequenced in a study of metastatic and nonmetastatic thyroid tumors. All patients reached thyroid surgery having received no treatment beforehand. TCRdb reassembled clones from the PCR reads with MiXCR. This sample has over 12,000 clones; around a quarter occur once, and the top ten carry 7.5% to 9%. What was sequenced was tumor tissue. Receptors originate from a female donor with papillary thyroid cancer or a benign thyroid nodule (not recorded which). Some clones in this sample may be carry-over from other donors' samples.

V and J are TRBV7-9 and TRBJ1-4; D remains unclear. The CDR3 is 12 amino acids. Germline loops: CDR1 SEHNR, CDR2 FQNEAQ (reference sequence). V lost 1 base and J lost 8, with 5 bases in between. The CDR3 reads CASSLDEEKLFF. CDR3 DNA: TGTGCCAGCAGCTTAGATGAAGAAAAACTGTTTTTT.

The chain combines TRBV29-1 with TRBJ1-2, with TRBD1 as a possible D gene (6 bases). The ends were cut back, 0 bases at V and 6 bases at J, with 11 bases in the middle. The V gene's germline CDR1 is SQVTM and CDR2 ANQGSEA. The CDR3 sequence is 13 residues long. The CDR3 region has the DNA TGCAGCGTTGAAGATTACCAGGGGAATGGCTACACCTTC. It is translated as CSVEDYQGNGYTF.

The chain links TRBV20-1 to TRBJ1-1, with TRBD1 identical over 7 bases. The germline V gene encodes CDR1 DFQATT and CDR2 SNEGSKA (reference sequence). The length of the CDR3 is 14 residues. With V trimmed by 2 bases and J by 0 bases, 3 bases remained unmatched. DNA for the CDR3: TGCAGTGCTAGATTAGGGGGCATGAACACTGAAGCTTTCTTT. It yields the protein CSARLGGMNTEAFF.

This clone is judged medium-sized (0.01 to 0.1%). This CDR3 is CASSGGTFRGYTF. In DNA, the CDR3 is TGTGCCAGCAGTGGTGGGACGTTTAGGGGCTACACCTTC. V is TRBV6-1 and J is TRBJ1-2, with a tentative D call TRBD1 (5 bases). The ends were cut back, 4 bases at V and 8 bases at J, with 14 bases in the middle. The CDR3 spans 13 residues. CDR1 MNHNS and CDR2 SASEGT come from the germline V gene.

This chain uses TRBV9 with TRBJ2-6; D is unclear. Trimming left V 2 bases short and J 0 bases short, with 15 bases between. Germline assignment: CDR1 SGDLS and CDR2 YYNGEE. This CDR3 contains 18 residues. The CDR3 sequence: CASSVSRSAVSGANVLTF. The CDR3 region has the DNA TGTGCCAGCAGCGTTTCGCGGTCGGCGGTCTCTGGGGCCAACGTCCTGACTTTC.

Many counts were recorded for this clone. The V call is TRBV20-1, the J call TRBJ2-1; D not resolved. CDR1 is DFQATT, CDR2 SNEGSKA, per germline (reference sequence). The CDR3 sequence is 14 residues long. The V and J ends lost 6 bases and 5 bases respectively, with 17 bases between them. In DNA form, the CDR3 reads TGCAGTGCCAAGTCCCACAAGTTACACAATGAGCAGTTCTTC. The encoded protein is CSAKSHKLHNEQFF.

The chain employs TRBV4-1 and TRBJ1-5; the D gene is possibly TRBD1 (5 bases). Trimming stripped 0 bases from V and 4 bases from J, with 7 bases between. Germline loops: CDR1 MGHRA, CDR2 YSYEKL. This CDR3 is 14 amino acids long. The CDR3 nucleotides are TGCGCCAGCAGCCAAGAACAGGCTAATCAGCCCCAGCATTTT. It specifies CASSQEQANQPQHF.

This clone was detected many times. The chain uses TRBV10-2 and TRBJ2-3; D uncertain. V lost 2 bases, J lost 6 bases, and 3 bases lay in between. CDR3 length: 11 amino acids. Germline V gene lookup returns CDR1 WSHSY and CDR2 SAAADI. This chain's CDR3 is CASSEADTQYF. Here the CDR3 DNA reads TGCGCCAGCAGTGAGGCCGATACGCAGTATTTT.

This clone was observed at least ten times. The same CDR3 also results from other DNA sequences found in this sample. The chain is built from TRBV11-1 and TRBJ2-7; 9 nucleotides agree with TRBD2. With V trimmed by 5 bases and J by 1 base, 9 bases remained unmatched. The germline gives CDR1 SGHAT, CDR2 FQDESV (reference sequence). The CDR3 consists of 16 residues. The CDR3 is CASSDPGSGRSYEQYF. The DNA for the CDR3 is TGTGCCAGCAGCGACCCGGGGAGCGGGAGGTCCTACGAGCAGTACTTC.

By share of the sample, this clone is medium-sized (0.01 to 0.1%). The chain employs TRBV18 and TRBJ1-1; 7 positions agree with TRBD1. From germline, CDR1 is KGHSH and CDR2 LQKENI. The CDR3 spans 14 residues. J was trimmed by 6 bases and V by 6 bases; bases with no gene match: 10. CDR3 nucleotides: TGTGCCAGCTCTCCTCAGGGGGGAGTCGCTGAAGCTTTCTTT. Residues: CASSPQGGVAEAFF.

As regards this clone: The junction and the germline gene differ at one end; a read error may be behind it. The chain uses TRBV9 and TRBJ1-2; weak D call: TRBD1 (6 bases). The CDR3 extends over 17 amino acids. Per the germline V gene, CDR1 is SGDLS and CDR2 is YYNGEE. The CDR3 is CASRPSPEEGDVYGYTF. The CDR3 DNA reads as TGTGCCAGCAGGCCTAGCCCCGAGGAGGGGGACGTCTATGGCTACACGTTC.

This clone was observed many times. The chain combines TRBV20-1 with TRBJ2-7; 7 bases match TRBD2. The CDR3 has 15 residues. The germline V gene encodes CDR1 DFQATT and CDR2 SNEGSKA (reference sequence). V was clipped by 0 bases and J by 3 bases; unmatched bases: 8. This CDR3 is CSARESRGGVYEQYF. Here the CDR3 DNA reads TGCAGTGCTAGAGAGTCGCGGGGAGGGGTCTACGAGCAGTACTTC.

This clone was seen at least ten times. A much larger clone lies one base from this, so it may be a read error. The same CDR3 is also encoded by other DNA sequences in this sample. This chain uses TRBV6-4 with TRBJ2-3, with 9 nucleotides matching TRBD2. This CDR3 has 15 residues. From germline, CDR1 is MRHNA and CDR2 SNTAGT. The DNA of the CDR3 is TGTGCTAGCAGTGAGGGGACTAGCAGCACAGATACGCAGTATTTT. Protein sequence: CASSEGTSSTDTQYF.

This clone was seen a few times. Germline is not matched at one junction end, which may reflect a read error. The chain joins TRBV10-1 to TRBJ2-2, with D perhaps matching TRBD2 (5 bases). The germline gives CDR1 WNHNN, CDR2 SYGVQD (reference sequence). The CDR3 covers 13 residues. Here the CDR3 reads CASSERYTGELFF. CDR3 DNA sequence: TGCGCCAGCAGTGAGCGGTACACCGGGGAGCTTTTTTTT.

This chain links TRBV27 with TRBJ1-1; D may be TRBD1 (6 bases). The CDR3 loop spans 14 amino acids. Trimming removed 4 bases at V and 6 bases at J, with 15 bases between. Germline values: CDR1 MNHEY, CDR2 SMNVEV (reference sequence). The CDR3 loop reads CASSYRSGTPEAFF. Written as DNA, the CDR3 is TGTGCCAGCAGTTACCGTTCCGGGACACCTGAAGCTTTCTTT.

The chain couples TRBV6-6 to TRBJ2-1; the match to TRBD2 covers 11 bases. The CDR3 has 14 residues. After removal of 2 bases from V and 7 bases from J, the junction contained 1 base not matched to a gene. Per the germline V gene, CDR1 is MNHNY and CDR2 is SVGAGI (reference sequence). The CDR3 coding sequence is TGTGCCAGCAGTTACCCTAGCGGGGGGAATGAGCAGTTCTTC. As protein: CASSYPSGGNEQFF.